The present T cell receptor beta chain was sequenced within a study of blood T cell repertoires in COVID-19 (dated by TCRdb to 2020 to 2021). Concerning the study at large: Samples covering the acute and convalescent phases of COVID-19 were provided by collaborators in the United States, Italy and Spain. Where available, HLA class I and class II types were taken from metadata supplied by the sample provider and were not determined by assay-based typing. The sample metadata nearly always contained a de-identified subject ID, COVID-19 status, age in years and sex. The material from the prospective study consisted of cDNA or gDNA derived from T cells, B-cell-depleted T cells, or PBMCs. The repertoires were released in a freely available public database meant as a resource for research on the immune response to SARS-CoV-2. Deeply sampled blood TCRbeta repertoires from subjects exposed to, actively infected with, or recovered from COVID-19 were included in the dataset. Samples were obtained from the ongoing ImmuneRACE study (first 160 participants) and from roughly 1,300 subjects provided by 6 global collaborators. General study outcomes and caveats: The amount of clinical and demographic metadata varied by source and participant and was provided uncurated.

For this clone: What antigen it recognizes has not been identified. No base-level quality is on record; no much larger clone is a single base apart.

Each collaborating institution followed its own protocols to collect whole blood in K2EDTA tubes. For TCRbeta analysis, collaborators shipped samples as frozen whole blood, isolated PBMCs, or DNA extracted from either of those sample types. The immunoSEQ Assay, a bias-controlled multiplex PCR, was used to amplify TCRbeta CDR3 regions from genomic DNA. In the source study's methods: Within the assay, amplification of reference gene primers was used to estimate how many nucleated cells each sample contained. To quantify the absolute abundance of each unique TCRbeta CDR3 rearrangement, sequence reads were collapsed and filtered. For each sample, productive Simpson clonality was calculated as the square root of Simpson's diversity index across productive rearrangements. TCRdb holds this immuneACCESS table with in-frame rearrangements only. Some clones are missing; in checked studies, unresolved V genes explain under half, and the rest has no known cause. The D gene and trimming were derived from the DNA, and the V and J assignments and clone size from that table. The sample includes under 140,000 clones, with around 80% observed a single time. The ten largest clones take up 3.8% of the sample.

CDR1 SGHRS and CDR2 YFSETQ were looked up in the germline V gene. The CDR3 runs 15 amino acids, cysteine and phenylalanine included. The CDR3 DNA has 45 bases and is translated from base 1. V is clipped by 5 bases and J by 2 bases, and the sequence between their germline boundaries is 14 bases long. The receptor was derived from a woman older than 75 with acute or convalescent COVID-19. Sequencing was carried out using peripheral blood. This receptor chain uses TRBV5-1 and TRBJ1-3; TRBD1 is possibly the D segment (5 matching bases). The CDR3 reads CASSLGGFTGNTIYF. The nucleotide sequence is given as TGCGCCAGCAGTCTTGGGGGGTTCACTGGAAACACCATATATTTT.